The 10 T cell receptor beta chains in this list originate from one sample, sequenced in a study of spatial heterogeneity in lung cancer. The study, taken as a whole, reports: How many expanded intratumoral alpha and beta TCRs were present tracked the tumor mutation count, which was a count of nonsynonymous mutations.

These receptors' antigens are unknown. TCRdb reprocessed the 5' RACE reads via MiXCR and lists one record per CDR3 protein. The repertoire includes around 20,000 distinct CDR3 sequences, 6% to 9% of them detected once, and roughly 25% sits in the top ten. The time point here: sample taken at primary tumor resection. Material: lung tumor tissue, obtained at surgery. These receptors all come from a male donor with early-stage non-small cell lung cancer.

Only a few counts were recorded for this clonotype. A read error is possible here, since a much larger clone lies one base away. The genes are TRBV28 and TRBJ1-2; no clear D. This CDR3 has 11 residues. Germline CDR1 is MDHEN and CDR2 is SYDVKM. CDR3 in amino acids: CATSPSFGDTF. CDR3 DNA sequence: TGTGCCACCTCCCCATCTTTTGGCGACACCTTC.

This chain joins TRBV5-1 and TRBJ1-3; D ambiguous. V was cut by 3 bases and J by 4 bases, with 17 bases left in between. Germline CDR1 is SGHRS and CDR2 is YFSETQ. The CDR3 has 16 residues. The CDR3 DNA reads as TGCGCCAGCAGCTCGCTCCCCGGGGTCGGCGGAAACACCATATATTTT. Its protein is CASSSLPGVGGNTIYF.

In this sample, this clonotype turned up many times. The chain recombines TRBV30 with TRBJ1-4; D unclear. Trimming cost V 3 bases and J 0 bases, with 14 bases left between them. The CDR3 consists of 16 residues. CDR1 and CDR2 (germline): GTSNPN, SVGIG (reference sequence). The CDR3 region has the DNA TGTGCCTGGAGGACCCAGGATGCCGCAACTAATGAAAAACTGTTTTTT. It is translated as CAWRTQDAATNEKLFF.

The CDR3 nucleotides read TGCAGTGCTATCCCCTCCTCAAGAACAGGATCCGGAAACACCATATATTTT. It is translated as CSAIPSSRTGSGNTIYF. The gene calls are TRBV20-1 and TRBJ1-3; tentative D call: TRBD1 (5 bases). V gave up 4 bases and J gave up 4 bases, with 23 bases separating them. Germline V gene sequence: CDR1 DFQATT, CDR2 SNEGSKA (reference sequence). This CDR3 region has 17 residues.

This clonotype was found many times. This chain connects TRBV20-1 to TRBJ1-5; D gene unclear. The length of the CDR3 is 16 residues. Germline CDR1 DFQATT, CDR2 SNEGSKA (reference sequence). The V and J ends lost 6 bases and 0 bases respectively, with 18 bases between them. CDR3 nucleotides: TGCAGTGCCCTAGAGAAGATAGGGTATAGCAATCAGCCCCAGCATTTT. Amino acid sequence: CSALEKIGYSNQPQHF.

This clonotype was seen many times. The chain joins TRBV28 to TRBJ1-5; D is unclear. CDR3 length: 14 residues. The germline CDR1 and CDR2 sequences are MDHEN and SYDVKM. V shed 1 base and J shed 7 bases, with 11 bases lying between them. CDR3 nucleotide sequence: TGTGCCAGCAGTTTATATAGGGTCGGCCAGCCCCAGCATTTT. Translating gives CASSLYRVGQPQHF.

This clonotype was counted ten times or more. The V and J genes are TRBV5-1 and TRBJ1-2, with D hard to call. V lost 0 bases and J lost 3, with 9 bases in between. The CDR3 sequence is 14 residues long. The germline V gene encodes CDR1 SGHRS and CDR2 YFSETQ. In nucleotides, the CDR3 is TGCGCCAGCAGCTTGGACCCGGAGTACTATGGCTACACCTTC. It yields the protein CASSLDPEYYGYTF.

This clonotype is medium-sized. V and J are TRBV10-3 and TRBJ1-2; tentatively, D is TRBD1 (6 bases). This CDR3 has 13 amino acids. Deletions cut 4 bases from V and 7 bases from J, with 13 bases between. CDR1 is ENHRY and CDR2 is SYGVKD in the germline V gene. The CDR3, as DNA: TGTGCCATCAGTGTCGGACAGTCTGGTGGCTACACCTTC. This gives the protein CAISVGQSGGYTF.

This chain joins TRBV20-1 and TRBJ2-7, with TRBD2 matching over 10 bases. After removal of 6 bases from V and 4 bases from J, the junction contained 15 bases not matched to a gene. This CDR3 has 16 residues. Germline CDR1 is DFQATT and CDR2 is SNEGSKA (reference sequence). CDR3 sequence: CSAISRGAGGGYEQYF. The CDR3 DNA reads TGCAGTGCCATTTCCCGGGGAGCGGGGGGGGGATACGAGCAGTACTTC.

There are many counts of this clonotype. CDR3 nucleotide sequence: TGTGCCAGCACCAGGGCTAATTCACCCCTCCACTTT. It translates to CASTRANSPLHF. V is TRBV5-6 and J is TRBJ1-6; the D gene is possibly TRBD1 (5 bases). This CDR3 is 12 amino acids long. Trimming pared 6 bases from V and 6 bases from J, leaving 7 bases between. The germline V gene has CDR1 SGHDT and CDR2 YYEEEE.